The 19 T cell receptor beta chains presented below share a single source sample, sequenced in a study of metastatic and nonmetastatic thyroid tumors. TCRdb re-called the PCR reads through MiXCR. The sample includes over 55,000 clones, just under 30% of them seen just once. Thyroid surgery had not been preceded by any treatment in any patient. The specimen sequenced was blood. The source of these receptors is a female donor with papillary thyroid cancer or a benign thyroid nodule (not recorded which). Some clones in this sample may be carry-over from other donors' samples.

This chain joins TRBV27 and TRBJ1-5, with D hard to call. CDR1 and CDR2 (germline): MNHEY, SMNVEV (reference sequence). Trimming took off 6 bases at V and 2 bases at J, with 14 bases between the two ends. This CDR3 contains 15 residues. CDR3 bases: TGTGCCAGCAGGTATGGTGGCGGTGGCAATCAGCCCCAGCATTTT. Translation gives CASRYGGGGNQPQHF.

The V call is TRBV7-3, the J call TRBJ2-1; 8 bases are a match to TRBD1. V lost 0 bases, J lost 7 bases, and 5 bases stayed unmatched. Germline CDR1 is SGHTA and CDR2 is FQGTGA. CDR3 length equals 15 residues. CDR3: CASSLTRGRENEQFF. The CDR3 region has the DNA TGTGCCAGCAGCTTAACCAGGGGGCGAGAGAATGAGCAGTTCTTC. Full variable domain (outside the CDR3, taken from reference TRBV7-3 and TRBJ2-1): GAGVSQTPSNKVTEKGKYVELRCDPISGHTALYWYRQSLGQGPEFLIYFQGTGAADDSGLPNDRFFAVRPEGSVSTLKIQRTERGDSAVYLCASSLTRGRENEQFFGPGTRLTVL.

This clone was picked up many times. The CDR3 reads CASKLSGTSGRSEQFF. The DNA of the CDR3 is TGTGCCAGCAAACTGAGCGGGACTAGCGGGAGGAGTGAGCAGTTCTTC. This chain links TRBV27 with TRBJ2-1, with TRBD2 matching 15 bases. This CDR3 is built from 16 residues. CDR1 is MNHEY and CDR2 is SMNVEV in the germline V gene (reference sequence). V lost 7 bases and J lost 9; bases outside the gene matches: 10.

This clone has more than one count but fewer than ten. The chain employs TRBV28 and TRBJ2-7; 10 bases match TRBD2. Trimming took 1 base from V and 2 from J; bases not matched to a gene: 2. In germline, CDR1 is MDHEN, CDR2 SYDVKM. The CDR3 is 15 amino acids. The CDR3 spells CASSLLAGGPYEQYF. CDR3 nucleotides: TGTGCCAGCAGTTTATTAGCGGGAGGACCCTACGAGCAGTACTTC. Full variable domain (missing parts from reference TRBV28 and TRBJ2-7): DVKVTQSSRYLVKRTGEKVFLECVQDMDHENMFWYRQDPGLGLRLIYFSYDVKMKEKGDIPEGYSVSREKKERFSLILESASTNQTSMYLCASSLLAGGPYEQYFGPGTRLTVT.

There are a few counts of this clone. The junction and the germline gene differ at one end; a read error may be behind it. V is TRBV7-8 and J is TRBJ1-6; perhaps TRBD1 as D (5 bases). The CDR3 spans 15 residues. Per germline, CDR1 SGHVS and CDR2 FQNEAQ. The CDR3 here is CASSRDPGGDSPLRF. The CDR3 DNA reads as TGCGCCAGCAGCCGGGACCCGGGTGGCGATTCACCCCTCCGCTTT.

The chain employs TRBV6-1 and TRBJ2-1; 7 bases are shared with TRBD2. The V gene's germline CDR1 is MNHNS and CDR2 SASEGT. J lost 5 bases, V lost 6 bases, and 10 bases had no gene match. The CDR3 covers 15 residues. Here the CDR3 reads CASRPPGTINNEQFF. CDR3 coding DNA: TGTGCCAGCAGACCCCCCGGGACTATCAACAATGAGCAGTTCTTC.

The genes are TRBV6-1 and TRBJ1-2; D gene uncertain. Germline loops: CDR1 MNHNS, CDR2 SASEGT. Trimming pared 5 bases from V and 8 bases from J, leaving 15 bases between. The CDR3 consists of 13 residues. CDR3 sequence (DNA): TGTGCCAGCAGTCAGTATCCGGTCGAGGGCTACACCTTC. Encoded protein: CASSQYPVEGYTF.

This clone has at least ten counts. At one boundary the junction diverges from the germline segment, which might be a read error. Other DNA sequences within the sample encode an identical CDR3. This rearrangement joins TRBV20-1 to TRBJ1-5; D is undetermined. The CDR3 is made up of 13 amino acids. Germline V gives CDR1 DFQATT, CDR2 SNEGSKA (reference sequence). CDR3 region: CSAGEPANQPQHF. DNA of the CDR3: TGCAGTGCTGGGGAGCCAGCAAATCAGCCCCAACATTTT.

In DNA form, the CDR3 reads TGCGCCAGCAGCACGGGACAGGGGTTCGAGCAGTACTTC. Amino acid sequence: CASSTGQGFEQYF. The rearrangement links TRBV5-1 to TRBJ2-7; 10 bases agree with TRBD1. V shed 4 bases, J shed 6 bases, and the junction held 4 bases outside the gene matches. CDR3 length: 13 residues. CDR1 and CDR2 from the germline V gene are SGHRS and YFSETQ. Combining the CDR3 with reference TRBV5-1 and TRBJ2-7 gives the whole variable domain KAGVTQTPRYLIKTRGQQVTLSCSPISGHRSVSWYQQTPGQGLQFLFEYFSETQRNKGNFPGRFSGRQFSNSRSEMNVSTLELGDSALYLCASSTGQGFEQYFGPGTRLTVT.

Details on this clone: Other nucleotide sequences in the sample specify the same CDR3. The V gene is TRBV18, the J gene TRBJ2-2, with D unclear. V was pared by 2 bases and J by 2 bases, with 3 bases between. There are 13 residues in the CDR3. In germline, CDR1 is KGHSH, CDR2 LQKENI. The CDR3 nucleotides read TGTGCCAGCTCACCAGCTAACACCGGGGAGCTGTTTTTT. Translation gives CASSPANTGELFF.

This clone was recorded only once. V gene TRBV30 combines with J gene TRBJ1-2, with 7 bases fitting TRBD1. J gave up 7 bases and V 6 bases, and 8 bases lay outside the gene matches. Germline V gene lookup returns CDR1 GTSNPN and CDR2 SVGIG (reference sequence). The CDR3 loop spans 12 amino acids. The CDR3 here is CACRQGWSGYTF. The CDR3 bases are TGTGCCTGTCGACAGGGATGGTCTGGCTACACCTTC.

Only a few counts were recorded for this clone. The rearrangement links TRBV7-3 to TRBJ2-7; D is unclear. The CDR3 covers 13 residues. The germline V gene encodes CDR1 SGHTA and CDR2 FQGTGA. V was trimmed by 1 base and J by 2 bases, leaving 6 bases between them. In DNA form, the CDR3 reads TGTGCCAGCAGCTTAAACCCGGCCTACGAGCAGTACTTC. Its translation is CASSLNPAYEQYF.

This rearrangement joins TRBV6-1 to TRBJ1-6; unclear D gene. The V gene's germline CDR1 is MNHNS and CDR2 SASEGT. Trimming shortened V by 3 bases and J by 0 bases, and 9 bases separated the two germline ends. The CDR3 is made up of 16 amino acids. CDR3 in amino acids: CASSEGGISYNSPLHF. In DNA, the CDR3 is TGTGCCAGCAGTGAGGGCGGAATCTCCTATAATTCACCCCTCCACTTT.

Only a few counts were recorded for this clone. V gene TRBV19 combines with J gene TRBJ1-4; weak D call: TRBD1 (5 bases). V shed 4 bases and J shed 4 bases, with 10 bases lying between them. CDR1 LNHDA and CDR2 SQIVND come from the germline V gene (reference sequence). There are 14 residues in the CDR3. The CDR3 coding sequence is TGTGCCAGTAGTACGGGGGGAAGTAATGAAAAACTGTTTTTT. This gives the protein CASSTGGSNEKLFF.

This clone turned up a few times. This sequence joins TRBV27 and TRBJ1-5, with TRBD1 matching 8 bases. The CDR3 totals 14 residues. V trimming: 5 bases; J trimming: 3 bases; junction bases outside the gene matches: 3. The germline gives CDR1 MNHEY, CDR2 SMNVEV (reference sequence). CDR3 residues: CASSGDRPNQPQHF. In DNA form, the CDR3 reads TGTGCCAGCAGTGGGGACAGGCCCAATCAGCCCCAGCATTTT.

This clone was detected only once. The CDR3 region has the DNA TGTGCCACCCCCGGTCAGGGGACAGGGAGTTTAATGGATGGAAACACCATATATTTT. Amino acid sequence: CATPGQGTGSLMDGNTIYF. The chain links TRBV2 to TRBJ1-3; 9 bases match TRBD1. This CDR3 is 19 amino acids long. With V trimmed by 10 bases and J by 3 bases, 22 bases remained unmatched. Germline CDR1 and CDR2: SNHLY and FYNNEI. Full variable domain (outside the CDR3, taken from reference TRBV2 and TRBJ1-3): EPEVTQTPSHQVTQMGQEVILRCVPISNHLYFYWYRQILGQKVEFLVSFYNNEISEKSEIFDDQFSVERPDGSNFTLKIRSTKLEDSAMYFCATPGQGTGSLMDGNTIYFGEGSWLTVV.

This sequence joins TRBV19 and TRBJ1-1; no firm D call. V was shortened by 3 bases and J by 3 bases, with 8 bases between the two germline ends. This CDR3 is 13 amino acids long. Germline loops: CDR1 LNHDA, CDR2 SQIVND (reference sequence). In DNA form, the CDR3 reads TGTGCCAGTAGTATCGCCGTGGACACTGAAGCTTTCTTT. Translated: CASSIAVDTEAFF.

DNA for the CDR3: TGTGCCAGCAGTTACTCCAGACCTGGTAGCACAGATACGCAGTATTTT. It is translated as CASSYSRPGSTDTQYF. The chain recombines TRBV6-5 with TRBJ2-3, with D hard to call. V lost 0 bases and J lost 0, with 10 bases in between. Germline loops: CDR1 MNHEY, CDR2 SVGAGI. The CDR3 covers 16 residues.

V usage is TRBV27 and J usage is TRBJ2-3, with 8 bases lining up with TRBD2. After removal of 7 bases from V and 3 bases from J, the junction contained 9 bases not matched to a gene. This CDR3 is 15 amino acids long. Germline assignment: CDR1 MNHEY and CDR2 SMNVEV (reference sequence). The CDR3: CASIQLAAGTDTQYF. CDR3 coding DNA: TGTGCCAGCATCCAACTAGCGGCGGGGACAGATACGCAGTATTTT.